The 26 T cell receptor beta chains reported below all come from one sample, sequenced in a study of shared clonotypes between healthy human individuals. As defined, naive CD8 cells were CD45RO-negative and positively selected for CCR7, with terminally differentiated effector memory CD45RA+ cells excluded. TCRdb's copy holds only in-frame clones and misses some; the assay was immunoSEQ multiplex PCR. The sample carries some 2 million clones, about 95% recorded once. Sample: naive CD8+ T cells sorted from blood. The receptors shown here come from a young man in good health.

V and J are TRBV9 and TRBJ1-5; TRBD1 aligns across 9 bases. J gave up 5 bases and V 4 bases, and 7 bases lay outside the gene matches. Germline lookup yields CDR1 SGDLS and CDR2 YYNGEE. CDR3 size: 15 residues. The DNA of the CDR3 is TGTGCCAGCAGCCCGACAGGGGGGACGGATCAGCCCCAGCATTTT. Its protein product is CASSPTGGTDQPQHF.

The J gene is TRBJ2-7, the V gene TRBV11-2; TRBD2 matches at 11 bases. After removal of 2 bases from V and 6 bases from J, the junction contained 3 bases not matched to a gene. Germline CDR1 SGHAT, CDR2 FQNNGV. The CDR3 spans 14 residues. The CDR3 protein is CASSLSSGGAEQYF. DNA of the CDR3: TGTGCCAGCAGCTTAAGTAGCGGGGGGGCCGAGCAGTACTTC.

The DNA for the CDR3 is TGTGCCAGCAGCGGTCCCGGGACAGGTGGTGGCTACACCTTC. This gives the protein CASSGPGTGGGYTF. The V and J genes are TRBV9 and TRBJ1-2, with TRBD1 identical over 8 bases. From germline, CDR1 is SGDLS and CDR2 YYNGEE. After removal of 3 bases from V and 7 bases from J, the junction contained 8 bases not matched to a gene. The CDR3 contains 14 residues.

The CDR3 is CASSVHPRTGTDTQYF. The CDR3 DNA follows: TGTGCCAGCAGCGTTCACCCCCGGACAGGCACAGATACGCAGTATTTT. The J gene is TRBJ2-3, the V gene TRBV9, with TRBD1 as a possible D gene (6 bases). The CDR3 is 16 amino acids. CDR1 is SGDLS and CDR2 is YYNGEE in the germline V gene. Trimming left V 2 bases short and J 1 base short, with 14 bases between.

This clone was observed a single time. This sequence joins TRBV9 and TRBJ2-7; TRBD1 matches at 7 bases. The CDR3 contains 13 residues. The ends lost 3 bases at V and 6 bases at J; junction bases unmatched: 6. Germline CDR1 is SGDLS and CDR2 is YYNGEE. CDR3 nucleotides: TGTGCCAGCAGCGCGGACAGGTGGCGCGAGCAGTACTTC. This translates into CASSADRWREQYF.

There are a few counts of this clone. The rearrangement uses TRBV30 and TRBJ1-1; D might be TRBD1 (5 bases). The germline CDR1 and CDR2 sequences are GTSNPN and SVGIG (reference sequence). The V end was cut by 3 bases, the J end by 3 bases, with 11 bases between. This CDR3 is built from 13 residues. CDR3 sequence reads: CAWREGPDTEAFF. CDR3 bases: TGTGCCTGGAGAGAGGGGCCGGACACTGAAGCTTTCTTT. Using reference TRBV30 and TRBJ1-1 for the parts outside the CDR3, the full variable domain is SQTIHQWPATLVQPVGSPLSLECTVEGTSNPNLYWYRQAAGRGLQLLFYSVGIGQISSEVPQNLSASRPQDRQFILSSKKLLLSDSGFYLCAWREGPDTEAFFGQGTRLTVV.

The chain joins TRBV15 to TRBJ1-5, with 11 bases aligning to TRBD1. Germline trimming cut 3 bases from V and 0 bases from J; bases unmatched to any gene: 10. Germline V lookup: CDR1 LNHNV, CDR2 YYDKDF (reference sequence). This CDR3 spans 19 amino acids. CDR3 sequence: CATSRIPGQGDYSNQPQHF. The CDR3, as DNA: TGTGCCACCAGCAGGATACCGGGACAGGGGGATTATAGCAATCAGCCCCAGCATTTT.

In its sample, this clone was seen once. V usage is TRBV15 and J usage is TRBJ2-3; perhaps TRBD1 as D (6 bases). The CDR3 loop spans 14 amino acids. The germline gives CDR1 LNHNV, CDR2 YYDKDF (reference sequence). Deletions cut 5 bases from V and 2 bases from J, with 11 bases between. DNA of the CDR3: TGTGCCACCAGCCCCAGGACAGCCACAGATACGCAGTATTTT. Its protein product is CATSPRTATDTQYF.

This clone showed up just once. The chain is built from TRBV28 and TRBJ2-5; 7 bases map to TRBD2. CDR3 length equals 16 residues. Trimming took 1 base from V and 2 from J; bases not matched to a gene: 7. Germline values: CDR1 MDHEN, CDR2 SYDVKM. The chain's CDR3 is CASSLYAGESQETQYF. The CDR3 DNA is TGTGCCAGCAGTTTATATGCGGGGGAGTCACAAGAGACCCAGTACTTC.

The chain joins TRBV5-8 to TRBJ1-1; D not resolved. V was pared by 0 bases and J by 1 base, with 13 bases between. Germline CDR1 is SGHTS and CDR2 is YDEGEE. The CDR3 totals 16 residues. The CDR3 loop reads CASSLGQTIPNTEAFF. CDR3 sequence (DNA): TGTGCCAGCAGCTTGGGTCAGACAATACCGAACACTGAAGCTTTCTTT.

The gene calls are TRBV5-6 and TRBJ1-2; weak D call: TRBD1 (5 bases). This CDR3 is 15 amino acids long. Germline V lookup: CDR1 SGHDT, CDR2 YYEEEE. Between the trimmed V and J ends, which lost 0 bases and 4 bases, there was a span of 13 bases. CDR3 nucleotide sequence: TGTGCCAGCAGCTTGGGGTCCGCGGGGACCTATGGCTACACCTTC. It codes for CASSLGSAGTYGYTF.

The chain recombines TRBV7-9 with TRBJ2-1; the match to TRBD2 covers 16 bases. Trimming at V came to 5 bases and at J to 3 bases, leaving 10 bases not matched to a gene. The V gene's germline CDR1 is SEHNR and CDR2 FQNEAQ (reference sequence). The CDR3 covers 19 residues. The CDR3 here is CASSPPGTSGGAGYNEQFF. The DNA of the CDR3 is TGTGCCAGCAGCCCGCCCGGGACTAGCGGGGGGGCTGGCTACAATGAGCAGTTCTTC.

This chain connects TRBV6-1 to TRBJ2-7; D possibly corresponds to TRBD1 (6 bases). Germline loops: CDR1 MNHNS, CDR2 SASEGT. The CDR3 is 13 amino acids. V was trimmed by 8 bases and J by 3 bases, leaving 14 bases between them. CDR3 DNA sequence: TGTGCCAGCCGCGGCCCCAGGGGCTACGAGCAGTACTTC. Translation gives CASRGPRGYEQYF.

The genes are TRBV19 and TRBJ2-1, with TRBD2 matching over 7 bases. Germline trimming cut 0 bases from V and 4 bases from J; bases unmatched to any gene: 3. Germline CDR1 LNHDA, CDR2 SQIVND (reference sequence). This CDR3 is built from 15 residues. The CDR3 nucleotides read TGTGCCAGTAGTATAGACCTAGCGGAGTACAATGAGCAGTTCTTC. Amino acids: CASSIDLAEYNEQFF.

This chain joins TRBV5-5 and TRBJ2-7; possible D gene TRBD1, 6 bases. The CDR3 contains 12 residues. V lost 4 bases to trimming and J lost 3 bases, with 8 bases between them. The germline V gene encodes CDR1 SGHKS and CDR2 YYEKEE (reference sequence). The CDR3 is CASSPGHYEQYF. CDR3 DNA sequence: TGTGCCAGCAGCCCGGGACACTACGAGCAGTACTTC.

The rearrangement uses TRBV6-6 and TRBJ2-7; D not resolved. Trimming removed 2 bases from V and 2 bases from J, with 10 bases in between. CDR1 and CDR2 (germline): MNHNY, SVGAGI (reference sequence). CDR3 length: 14 amino acids. CDR3: CASSYGVGAYEQYF. The CDR3 nucleotides are TGTGCCAGCAGTTACGGCGTGGGCGCCTACGAGCAGTACTTC.

Turning to this clone: The sample holds other DNA sequences that translate to the same CDR3. The chain has TRBV6-5 and TRBJ1-2, with D possibly matching TRBD1 (5 bases). The CDR3 is 13 residues long. CDR1 is MNHEY, CDR2 SVGAGI, per germline. Trimming took 2 bases from V and 6 from J, leaving 10 bases between them. Written as DNA, the CDR3 is TGTGCCAGCAGTTACGGGGGACCCGATGGCTACACCTTC. Translating it yields CASSYGGPDGYTF.

V gene TRBV7-9 combines with J gene TRBJ2-1; D gene unclear. The CDR3 length is 14 residues. Trimming took off 3 bases at V and 4 bases at J, with 10 bases between the two ends. Germline V CDR1 and CDR2: SEHNR, FQNEAQ (reference sequence). CDR3 region: CASSFLDGYNEQFF. As DNA, the CDR3 is TGTGCCAGCAGCTTTCTGGACGGTTACAATGAGCAGTTCTTC.

The chain recombines TRBV11-2 with TRBJ1-1, with D hard to call. This CDR3 spans 15 amino acids. Germline V gives CDR1 SGHAT, CDR2 FQNNGV. The V gene lost 0 bases and the J gene lost 0 bases, with 8 bases spanning the gap. The CDR3 reads CASSLDLGLNTEAFF. The CDR3 DNA reads TGTGCCAGCAGCTTAGATCTGGGCCTGAACACTGAAGCTTTCTTT.

This clone was observed a single time. The CDR3 loop reads CASSLSGRVSEQYF. The CDR3 coding sequence is TGTGCCAGCAGCCTTAGCGGGAGGGTAAGCGAGCAGTACTTC. The rearrangement joins TRBV14 to TRBJ2-7, with TRBD2 matching over 11 bases. The CDR3 loop spans 14 amino acids. V gave up 4 bases and J gave up 6 bases; unmatched junction bases: 5. In germline, CDR1 is SGHDN, CDR2 FVKESK.

The rearrangement uses TRBV27 and TRBJ2-5; no firm D call. Trimming removed 4 bases from V and 5 bases from J, with 23 bases in between. Looked up from germline, CDR1 is MNHEY and CDR2 is SMNVEV (reference sequence). The CDR3 runs 17 residues. CDR3 coding DNA: TGTGCCAGCAGTTCCAAGGTTTTCACATTGATTTGGGAGACCCAGTACTTC. Translating gives CASSSKVFTLIWETQYF.

The gene calls are TRBV7-9 and TRBJ2-3, with D hard to call. The CDR3 has 19 residues. CDR1 is SEHNR and CDR2 is FQNEAQ in the germline V gene (reference sequence). V was shortened by 1 base and J by 2 bases, with 22 bases between the two germline ends. This chain's CDR3 is CASSLVGQAPFFYTDTQYF. The CDR3 region has the DNA TGTGCCAGCAGCTTAGTTGGGCAGGCGCCGTTTTTTTACACAGATACGCAGTATTTT.

With respect to this clone: Other DNA sequences in this sample translate to the same CDR3. The chain carries TRBV5-4 and TRBJ2-2, with TRBD2 matching 7 bases. Germline V gives CDR1 SGHNT, CDR2 YYREEE (reference sequence). V gave up 3 bases and J gave up 2 bases; unmatched junction bases: 1. This CDR3 is built from 14 residues. Here the CDR3 reads CASSSGLNTGELFF. CDR3 sequence (DNA): TGTGCCAGCAGCTCGGGACTAAACACCGGGGAGCTGTTTTTT.

This chain joins TRBV10-3 and TRBJ1-2; D is possibly TRBD1 (5 bases). The ends were cut back, 3 bases at V and 7 bases at J, with 15 bases in the middle. Germline V gene lookup returns CDR1 ENHRY and CDR2 SYGVKD. The CDR3 covers 14 residues. CDR3 DNA sequence: TGTGCCATCAGTGAAGGGGACGTGACCCGTGGCTACACCTTC. Protein product: CAISEGDVTRGYTF.

The chain uses TRBV9 and TRBJ2-3; 8 bases line up with TRBD2. Germline-derived CDR1 and CDR2 are SGDLS and YYNGEE. J gave up 3 bases and V 0 bases, and 6 bases lay outside the gene matches. The CDR3 has 16 residues. The CDR3 DNA reads TGTGCCAGCAGCGTAGATCTAGCGGGTCCGACAGATACGCAGTATTTT. Translation: CASSVDLAGPTDTQYF. The complete variable domain, with remaining parts taken from reference TRBV9 and TRBJ2-3, reads DSGVTQTPKHLITATGQRVTLRCSPRSGDLSVYWYQQSLDQGLQFLIQYYNGEERAKGNILERFSAQQFPDLHSELNLSSLELGDSALYFCASSVDLAGPTDTQYFGPGTRLTVL.

V and J are TRBV9 and TRBJ2-5; D might be TRBD2 (5 bases). CDR3 size: 14 residues. The V gene's germline CDR1 is SGDLS and CDR2 YYNGEE. Trimming shortened V by 2 bases and J by 5 bases, and 13 bases separated the two germline ends. CDR3 protein: CASSVPGLSETQYF. CDR3 in DNA: TGTGCCAGCAGCGTCCCGGGGTTGTCGGAGACCCAGTACTTC.